Included here is one TCR beta chain sequence, with context. Its antigen is currently unknown. The CDR3 totals 15 residues. The V gene's germline CDR1 is MNHEY and CDR2 SMNVEV (reference sequence). The V end was cut by 5 bases, the J end by 4 bases, with 15 bases between. Combining a sample-barcoded 5' primer with a J-beta primer mix, a second PCR ran for about 7 to 12 cycles. TCRdb recomputed calls from the 5' RACE reads with MiXCR, one row per CDR3 protein. The sample includes under 2,000,000 distinct CDR3 sequences, roughly 49% of them seen just once. These data are taken from a study of blood T cells in healthy people across ages. Study-level findings and limits: The unknown donor CMV status may have confounded expanded clonotype changes.

Sequencing used blood. This receptor was taken from a woman aged 40 to 50 in good health. The genes are TRBV27 and TRBJ1-3; D perhaps matches TRBD1 (5 bases). CDR3 in amino acids: CASSPIQAGGNTIYF. The CDR3 DNA sequence: TGTGCCAGCAGTCCTATTCAGGCAGGGGGAAACACCATATATTTT.